The sequence of this TCR beta chain was determined in a study of control samples from healthy donors and cancer patients. This clone was found a few times. Assay used: immunoSEQ multiplex PCR; TCRdb lists only in-frame clones, some missing. The sample has roughly 100,000 clones, around 89% seen once; the top ten hold 15% to 20%. The TCR was taken from a man aged 55-75 years with lung cancer. What was sequenced was PBMCs.

The CDR3 sequence is CASSGTTGSNEKLFF. In DNA form, the CDR3 reads TGTGCCAGCAGCGGAACCACCGGGTCTAATGAAAAACTGTTTTTT. The chain recombines TRBV5-6 with TRBJ1-4, with D unclear. Germline V CDR1 and CDR2: SGHDT, YYEEEE. The CDR3 has 15 amino acids. The germline V and J ends were trimmed by 4 bases and 3 bases, with 13 bases remaining between them. The complete variable domain, with remaining parts taken from reference TRBV5-6 and TRBJ1-4, reads DAGVTQSPTHLIKTRGQQVTLRCSPKSGHDTVSWYQQALGQGPQFIFQYYEEEERQRGNFPDRFSGHQFPNYSSELNVNALLLGDSALYLCASSGTTGSNEKLFFGSGTQLSVL.